This TCR beta chain was identified during a study of Ad26.COV2.S vaccination and SARS-CoV-2 variants (dated by TCRdb to about 2021). Regarding the complete study: Donors in the vaccine arm were drawn from COV1001, a multicentre, randomized, double-blind, placebo-controlled phase I-IIa trial testing Ad26.COV2.S in healthy adults. Dosing of Ad26.COV2.S was intramuscular, at either 5x10^10 or 1x10^11 viral particles, delivered as one shot or as two shots spaced 56 days apart. Sequencing of the TCRbeta repertoire served to evaluate the specificity and breadth of SARS-CoV-2-reactive T cell receptors following Ad26.COV2.S vaccination. The TCR-sequenced set comprised about 32 samples: some 19 Ad26.COV2.S vaccine recipients, 5 placebo recipients and 8 SARS-CoV-2 convalescent individuals. Trial participants were randomized into five groups of five: low-dose or high-dose Ad26.COV2.S given once or twice, or placebo on both occasions. Throughout the experiments and outcome assessment, investigators stayed blinded to trial group allocation. General findings and caveats noted by the study authors: Compared with placebo recipients, Ad26.COV2.S recipients showed higher spike-specific TCR breadth (P = 0.0014). It was noted by the authors that total T cell responses may have been underestimated by the TCR breadth and depth analyses. After vaccination, spike-specific CD8+ and CD4+ T cell responses were reported to show substantial breadth. Non-spike TCR breadth was comparable between vaccine and placebo recipients, consistent with the vaccine containing only spike. The study was not powered to compare responses between vaccine doses or regimens.

Concerning this clone: Its antigen is currently not known. No base-level quality is on record; no much larger clone is a single base apart.

The germline V gene (reference sequence) supplies CDR1 SEHNR and CDR2 FQNEAQ. The trim is 5 bases for V and 8 bases for J, with a gap of 13 bases between the germline ends. Taken from cysteine to phenylalanine, the CDR3 has 14 residues. Just the 42-base CDR3 DNA is kept, in frame starting at base 1. Read against the paper, the sample's treatment or condition label means: some 20 received Ad26.COV2.S at low or high dose, single or two shots; several received placebo; per-sample allocation not given. Repertoires of vaccine and placebo recipients were sequenced from samples collected on day 63 after the first injection. Between 29 July and 7 August 2020, Cohort 1b enrolled around 25 adults aged 18-55 years at one site in Boston, USA. Ad26.COV2.S was a replication-incompetent adenovirus type 26 vector that expressed a prefusion-stabilized SARS-CoV-2 spike protein derived from the original Wuhan strain.

TCRbeta CDR3 regions were sequenced with the immunoSEQ Assay. After extraction, genomic DNA underwent amplification by bias-controlled multiplex PCR, followed by high-throughput sequencing. In the authors' own workflow: To quantify the absolute abundance of every unique TCRbeta CDR3 region, sequences were collapsed and filtered. T cell fraction was estimated by normalization of TCRbeta template counts to usable DNA, with usable DNA being measured through amplification of reference genes present in all nucleated cells. Repertoire TCRs were annotated as SARS-CoV-2-specific when V gene, CDR3 amino acid sequence and J gene were exactly matched to a known reactive TCR set. The reference SARS-CoV-2 TCR set was derived from MIRA and filtered for enrichment in COVID-19-positive ImmuneCODE repertoires, a step that removed public or cross-reactive TCRs. Drawing on the MIRA antigens, annotated TCRs were analysed further at the level of specific ORF or position within ORF. Depth was the summed frequency of annotated unique rearrangements, while breadth was defined as annotated unique rearrangements over total unique productive rearrangements. TCR breadth was compared between groups using two-sided Wilcoxon rank-sum tests. Sourced from immuneACCESS, this table was stored by TCRdb with only in-frame sequences that have V and J called. A share of the clones is absent; for the studies checked, an unresolved V gene accounts for under half, and the remainder has no known explanation. The DNA gave D and trimming, while V, J and clone size come from that table. The sample table shows some 320,000 clones, and about 82% are seen once. Around 2% of the sample rests with the top ten.

The TCR originated in a person between 18 and 60 years old who received the Ad26.COV2.S COVID-19 vaccine or a placebo. The chain is encoded by TRBV7-9 joined to TRBJ1-6; the D gene is not confidently resolved. Sequenced here: peripheral blood, sampled in a trial of Ad26.COV2.S vaccine versus placebo. The nucleotide sequence is TGTGCCAGCAGCCTGGTCGATCCTTATTCACCCCTCCACTTT. Its translation is CASSLVDPYSPLHF.